The 25 T cell receptor beta chains given below trace back to one sample, sequenced in a study of response to subunit inactivated influenza vaccine. TCRdb analysed the RT-PCR reads with MiXCR anew, one entry per CDR3 protein. The profile covers about 500,000 distinct CDR3 sequences, with 16% appearing a single time and less than 4% taken by the ten largest. The sequencing here drew on CD4+ T cells sorted from PBMCs, taken approximately 25 months after vaccination. The receptors here all came from a man aged 50 to 75 who received an inactivated influenza vaccine.

This clonotype was seen repeatedly, ten times or more. The V call is TRBV9, the J call TRBJ2-2; 13 bases match TRBD2. The CDR3 has 16 residues. The V and J ends lost 4 bases and 3 bases, in that order; junction bases with no gene match: 3. In germline, CDR1 is SGDLS, CDR2 YYNGEE. CDR3 coding DNA: TGTGCCAGCAGCAGAGGACTAGCGGGGGACACCGGGGAGCTGTTTTTT. This gives the protein CASSRGLAGDTGELFF.

This clonotype has just a few counts. This chain connects TRBV10-3 to TRBJ2-7; weak D call: TRBD1 (5 bases). The germline CDR1 and CDR2 sequences are ENHRY and SYGVKD. Trimming left V 5 bases short and J 3 bases short, with 5 bases between. The CDR3 has 11 residues. Written as DNA, the CDR3 is TGTGCCATCAGTCAGGGCTACGAGCAGTACTTC. This codes for CAISQGYEQYF.

The chain has TRBV7-2 and TRBJ2-1; 8 bases map to TRBD2. Germline CDR1 SGHTA, CDR2 FQGNSA. The CDR3 totals 15 residues. V trimming: 1 base; J trimming: 6 bases; junction bases outside the gene matches: 5. Here the CDR3 reads CASSLVGTRGNEQFF. CDR3 DNA sequence: TGTGCCAGCAGCTTAGTGGGGACTAGAGGCAATGAGCAGTTCTTC.

This clonotype was seen a few times. The chain couples TRBV6-2 or TRBV6-3 to TRBJ2-3; 7 bases align to TRBD1. The ends lost 0 bases at V and 1 base at J; junction bases unmatched: 4. CDR3 length equals 16 residues. CDR1 is MNHEY, CDR2 SVGEGT, per germline. Written as DNA, the CDR3 is TGTGCCAGCAGTTACTCGATCACAGGGGGCACAGATACGCAGTATTTT. Amino acid sequence: CASSYSITGGTDTQYF.

This chain links TRBV10-3 with TRBJ2-7; 9 bases map to TRBD1. The CDR3 has 16 amino acids. The junction had 9 bases not matched to a gene; V was cut back by 3 bases and J by 3 bases. CDR1 and CDR2 from the germline V gene are ENHRY and SYGVKD. CDR3 bases: TGTGCCATCAGTGATGGGACAGGGCCCACGTACTACGAGCAGTACTTC. Residues: CAISDGTGPTYYEQYF.

The chain joins TRBV10-3 to TRBJ2-1; D is unclear. Germline CDR1 reads ENHRY; CDR2 reads SYGVKD. The germline V and J ends were trimmed by 2 bases and 5 bases, with 4 bases remaining between them. The CDR3 totals 12 residues. The DNA of the CDR3 is TGTGCCATCAGTGAGGAAAACAATGAGCAGTTCTTC. Its translation is CAISEENNEQFF.

This chain links TRBV12-3 or TRBV12-4 with TRBJ2-1; tentatively, D is TRBD1 or TRBD2 (5 bases each). The ends were cut back, 6 bases at V and 5 bases at J, with 11 bases in the middle. This CDR3 region has 13 residues. This CDR3 is CASRTGTHNEQFF. CDR3 nucleotide sequence: TGTGCCAGCAGGACCGGGACGCACAATGAGCAGTTCTTC.

This clonotype appeared many times. The chain is built from TRBV20-1 and TRBJ2-3, with D maybe TRBD2 (7 bases). V was trimmed by 5 bases and J by 4 bases, leaving 16 bases between them. This CDR3 has 14 residues. Germline V lookup: CDR1 DFQATT, CDR2 SNEGSKA (reference sequence). The chain's CDR3 is CSAGGGSGADTQYF. As DNA, the CDR3 is TGCAGTGCTGGGGGGGGCAGCGGCGCAGATACGCAGTATTTT.

The V call is TRBV20-1, the J call TRBJ2-1, with TRBD2 matching over 7 bases. The length of the CDR3 is 15 residues. Trimming took 0 bases from V and 8 from J; bases not matched to a gene: 10. The germline CDR1 and CDR2 sequences are DFQATT and SNEGSKA (reference sequence). The CDR3 DNA is TGCAGTGCTAGAGATGTTGCGGGAGTATCGGATGAGCAGTTCTTC. Amino acid sequence: CSARDVAGVSDEQFF.

J is TRBJ2-1 and V is TRBV2, with D perhaps TRBD1 (6 bases). The CDR3 is 14 amino acids. CDR1 is SNHLY, CDR2 FYNNEI, per germline. Deletions cut 7 bases from V and 8 bases from J, with 18 bases between. The CDR3 reads CASNPSGQGDEQFF. In DNA form, the CDR3 reads TGTGCCAGCAACCCGTCGGGACAAGGTGATGAGCAGTTCTTC.

The chain recombines TRBV5-1 with TRBJ2-5; 9 nucleotides line up with TRBD1. The CDR3 extends over 15 amino acids. V lost 4 bases to trimming and J lost 4 bases; unmatched junction nucleotides: 8. Per germline, CDR1 SGHRS and CDR2 YFSETQ. The CDR3 DNA reads as TGCGCCAGCAGCGCAGGACAGGGGTTCCGAGAGACCCAGTACTTC. As protein: CASSAGQGFRETQYF. The complete variable domain, with remaining parts taken from reference TRBV5-1 and TRBJ2-5, reads KAGVTQTPRYLIKTRGQQVTLSCSPISGHRSVSWYQQTPGQGLQFLFEYFSETQRNKGNFPGRFSGRQFSNSRSEMNVSTLELGDSALYLCASSAGQGFRETQYFGPGTRLLVL.

V and J are TRBV3-1 and TRBJ1-2, with no clear D. This CDR3 comprises 14 residues. V lost 1 base to trimming and J lost 2 bases, with 8 bases between them. Germline V gives CDR1 LGHDT, CDR2 YNNKEL (reference sequence). This CDR3 reads CASSQAGKNYGYTF. The CDR3 DNA sequence: TGTGCCAGCAGCCAAGCCGGGAAAAACTATGGCTACACCTTC.

This clonotype was picked up a small number of times. The J gene is TRBJ2-4, the V gene TRBV6-2 or TRBV6-3, with a weak D call TRBD1 (6 bases). Germline V gives CDR1 MNHEY, CDR2 SVGEGT. The V end lost 2 bases, the J end lost 15 bases, and 17 bases lay between the germline ends. The CDR3 sequence is 13 residues long. CDR3 DNA: TGTGCCAGCAGTTACGGGCTACCGGGGACAAGGTACTTC. It codes for CASSYGLPGTRYF.

At least ten counts were recorded for this clonotype. The chain carries TRBV7-2 and TRBJ2-1; 8 nucleotides line up with TRBD2. Germline CDR1 is SGHTA and CDR2 is FQGNSA. V gave up 7 bases and J gave up 9 bases; unmatched junction bases: 8. This CDR3 has 13 amino acids. The CDR3 is CASNPGLVGEQFF. CDR3 sequence (DNA): TGTGCCAGCAATCCGGGACTAGTGGGTGAGCAGTTCTTC.

In its sample, this clonotype was seen a few times. The J gene is TRBJ2-3, the V gene TRBV28; possible D gene TRBD1, 8 bases. This CDR3 has 16 residues. Trimming shortened V by 8 bases and J by 0 bases, and 18 bases separated the two germline ends. CDR1 and CDR2 (germline): MDHEN, SYDVKM. The CDR3 here is CASYKYRGGSTDTQYF. DNA for the CDR3: TGTGCCAGCTACAAATACAGGGGGGGTAGCACAGATACGCAGTATTTT.

This clonotype has just a few counts. The genes are TRBV12-3 or TRBV12-4 and TRBJ2-1, with TRBD1 identical over 12 bases. This CDR3 contains 14 residues. The ends lost 6 bases at V and 6 bases at J; junction bases unmatched: 3. The DNA of the CDR3 is TGTGCCAGCAGAGGGACAGGGGGCTTCAATGAGCAGTTCTTC. This codes for CASRGTGGFNEQFF.

CDR3 DNA: TGTGCCAGCAGCTTAGCGGGGGCCTATACCTACGAGCAGTACTTC. The encoded protein is CASSLAGAYTYEQYF. The chain carries TRBV7-8 and TRBJ2-7, with a possible D match to TRBD1 (6 bases). The CDR3 runs 15 residues. In germline, CDR1 is SGHVS, CDR2 FQNEAQ. V was shortened by 0 bases and J by 2 bases, with 11 bases between the two germline ends.

The rearrangement joins TRBV4-1 to TRBJ1-2; D unresolved. This CDR3 spans 14 amino acids. CDR1 is MGHRA and CDR2 is YSYEKL in the germline V gene. Trimming took 1 base from V and 3 from J, leaving 9 bases between them. The CDR3, as DNA: TGCGCCAGCAGCCAAGGGTCCGTAGACTATGGCTACACCTTC. Its protein is CASSQGSVDYGYTF.

The chain links TRBV29-1 to TRBJ2-7; TRBD2 matches 14 bases. This CDR3 contains 14 residues. V lost 6 bases and J lost 5; bases outside the gene matches: 6. Germline V CDR1 and CDR2: SQVTM, ANQGSEA. Here the CDR3 DNA reads TGCAGCGTGACCGGGACTAGCGGGAGCAACGAGCAGTACTTC. Its translation is CSVTGTSGSNEQYF.

This clonotype has at least ten counts. The V and J genes are TRBV10-3 and TRBJ1-2, with 10 bases fitting TRBD1. Germline V lookup: CDR1 ENHRY, CDR2 SYGVKD. This CDR3 comprises 14 residues. After removal of 5 bases from V and 4 bases from J, the junction contained 4 bases not matched to a gene. The CDR3 is CAISKTGGGYGYTF. Written as DNA, the CDR3 is TGTGCCATCAGTAAGACAGGGGGCGGCTATGGCTACACCTTC.

Only a few counts were recorded for this clonotype. V and J are TRBV7-9 and TRBJ1-3; maybe TRBD1 (5 bases). The germline gives CDR1 SEHNR, CDR2 FQNEAQ (reference sequence). V lost 3 bases to trimming and J lost 4 bases, with 13 bases between them. This CDR3 region has 15 residues. CDR3 sequence (DNA): TGTGCCAGCAGCTTCGACAGAGGGATAGGAAACACCATATATTTT. This codes for CASSFDRGIGNTIYF.

The chain has TRBV5-1 and TRBJ2-3; D might be TRBD2 (7 bases). V shed 0 bases and J shed 2 bases, with 16 bases lying between them. CDR1 and CDR2 from the germline V gene are SGHRS and YFSETQ. The CDR3 consists of 17 residues. Here the CDR3 DNA reads TGCGCCAGCAGCTTGGCCGGGGGGCGGGGGATCACAGATACGCAGTATTTT. Protein: CASSLAGGRGITDTQYF.

This chain links TRBV20-1 with TRBJ1-3; D gene uncertain. CDR1 and CDR2 (germline): DFQATT, SNEGSKA (reference sequence). This CDR3 contains 11 residues. V lost 5 bases, J lost 0 bases, and 2 bases lay in between. The CDR3 coding sequence is TGCAGTGCTGCCTCTGGAAACACCATATATTTT. Translating gives CSAASGNTIYF.

The CDR3 spells CASSQRGAVGTEAFF. CDR3 in DNA: TGTGCCAGCAGCCAACGAGGGGCTGTGGGCACTGAAGCTTTCTTT. The chain couples TRBV3-1 to TRBJ1-1; D possibly corresponds to TRBD1 (5 bases). CDR1 is LGHDT, CDR2 YNNKEL, per germline (reference sequence). The CDR3 extends over 15 amino acids. The V end lost 2 bases, the J end lost 4 bases, and 14 bases lay between the germline ends.

This clonotype was detected a few times. This sequence joins TRBV28 and TRBJ1-2; D gene unclear. The CDR3 totals 12 residues. V shed 7 bases and J shed 3 bases, with 9 bases lying between them. Germline V gene lookup returns CDR1 MDHEN and CDR2 SYDVKM. In DNA, the CDR3 is TGTGCCAGCACCCCGAGGGACTATGGCTACACCTTC. This gives the protein CASTPRDYGYTF.